Given below is one TCR beta chain in context. This sample stems from a study of blood T cell repertoires in COVID-19. Study context: Specimens from acute and convalescent COVID-19 originated in the United States, Italy and Spain.

Recruited during active infection, patients (from Seattle) were subsequently followed longitudinally. CDR3 size: 15 residues. CDR1 is SEHNR, CDR2 FQNEAQ, per germline (reference sequence). The trim removed 4 bases at V and 6 bases at J, leaving 8 bases unmatched. Here immunoSEQ multiplex PCR was the method, and the copy in TCRdb shows in-frame clones only, minus some. Altogether 200,000 to 250,000 clones are present, 83% being singletons, with the ten largest covering 1.3%. The source is a woman in her twenties or thirties with COVID-19, enrolled during active disease. The rearrangement links TRBV7-9 to TRBJ2-7; 11 positions match TRBD2. Sequences were obtained from peripheral blood. The CDR3 nucleotides read TGTGCCAGCAGCTGGATAGCGGGAGGGCCGTCCGAGCAGTACTTC. It is translated as CASSWIAGGPSEQYF.